The clone carrying this T cell receptor (beta chain) turned up a few times. Its antigen remains unidentified. This sample was taken from a study of OX40 agonist ivuxolimab in advanced cancers. At the level of the study: Prior therapy, whether anti-PD-1, anti-PD-L1 or anti-CTLA-4, was allowed, and less than 45% had some.

This CDR3 has 12 residues. Germline values: CDR1 SQVTM, CDR2 ANQGSEA. Trimming stripped 2 bases from V and 7 bases from J, with 10 bases between. Here immunoSEQ multiplex PCR was the method, and the copy in TCRdb shows in-frame clones only, minus some. Among approximately 56,000 clones, 80% to 90% were seen once, and the ten largest hold approximately 1.7%. Findings of the study overall: The antigen specificity of the peripheral T cells (those that were expanded) was not determined.

This rearrangement joins TRBV29-1 to TRBJ2-3; D call uncertain. This material consisted of CD4+ or CD8+ T cells sorted from blood, taken in a trial of the OX40 agonist ivuxolimab. This sequence originates from an adult with an advanced solid tumor such as melanoma, head and neck, liver or kidney cancer. The CDR3 region has the DNA TGCAGCGTTGAAAATCCTACAAATACGCAGTATTTT. Encoded protein: CSVENPTNTQYF.